This T cell receptor (beta chain) was observed in a study of tumor-infiltrating lymphocytes in primary liver carcinoma. The wider study: Samples returned roughly 3.5 to 8 million productive TCRbeta reads, a yield that was similar across tissue types.

With a constant-region primer, TCR beta cDNA was made from approximately 500 ng of total RNA. ARM-PCR, slightly modified, supplied the TCR beta libraries through three nested multiplex PCR rounds. The first two PCR rounds, around 11 cycles each, used TRBV1-TRBV30 forward primers and a C-beta reverse primer. One entry per CDR3 protein results from TCRdb running MiXCR on the multiplex PCR reads. This sample yields 150,000 to 200,000 distinct CDR3 sequences, of which about 60% are seen a single time; around three quarters belongs to the top ten. This clonotype showed up many times. Unsorted whole blood yielded the blood RNA, and germline DNA was also extracted. The CDR3 loop spans 15 amino acids. CDR1 is SGHAT and CDR2 is FQNNGV in the germline V gene. Trimming removed 5 bases at V and 3 bases at J, with 17 bases between.

The sequencing sample was made of peripheral blood. The TCR comes from a man in his forties with primary liver carcinoma and hepatitis B virus infection. The genes are TRBV11-2 and TRBJ2-7; D is possibly TRBD2 (5 bases). Here the CDR3 reads CASSQGTGRVYEQYF. In DNA, the CDR3 is TGTGCCAGCAGCCAAGGTACGGGGAGAGTCTACGAGCAGTACTTC.